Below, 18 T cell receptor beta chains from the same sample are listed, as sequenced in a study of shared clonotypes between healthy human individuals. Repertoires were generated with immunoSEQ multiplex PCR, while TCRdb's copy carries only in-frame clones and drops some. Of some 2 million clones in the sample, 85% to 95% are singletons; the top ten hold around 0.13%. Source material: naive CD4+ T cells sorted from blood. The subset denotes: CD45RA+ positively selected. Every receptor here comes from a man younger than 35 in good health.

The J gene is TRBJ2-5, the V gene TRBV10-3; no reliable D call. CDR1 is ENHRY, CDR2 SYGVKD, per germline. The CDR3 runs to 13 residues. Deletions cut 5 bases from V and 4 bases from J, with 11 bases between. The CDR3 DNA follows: TGTGCCATCAGTATTGGACGGTTAGAGACCCAGTACTTC. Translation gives CAISIGRLETQYF.

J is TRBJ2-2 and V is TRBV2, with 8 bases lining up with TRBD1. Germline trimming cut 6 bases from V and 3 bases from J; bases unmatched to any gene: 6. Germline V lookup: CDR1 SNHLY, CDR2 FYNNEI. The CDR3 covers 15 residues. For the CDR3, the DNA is TGTGCCAGCAGGGTGGACAGGGATCACACCGGGGAGCTGTTTTTT. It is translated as CASRVDRDHTGELFF.

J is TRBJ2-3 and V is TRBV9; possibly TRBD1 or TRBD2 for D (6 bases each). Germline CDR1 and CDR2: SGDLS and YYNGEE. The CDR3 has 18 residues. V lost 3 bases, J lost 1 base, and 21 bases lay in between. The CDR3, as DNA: TGTGCCAGCAGCGCCCTAGGGGGGCAGGGCCAAGGCACAGATACGCAGTATTTT. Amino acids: CASSALGGQGQGTDTQYF.

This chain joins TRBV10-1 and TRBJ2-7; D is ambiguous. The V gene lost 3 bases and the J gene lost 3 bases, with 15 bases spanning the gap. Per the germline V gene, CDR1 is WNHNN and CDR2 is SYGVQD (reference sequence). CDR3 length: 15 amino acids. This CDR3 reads CASSDAGPPDYEQYF. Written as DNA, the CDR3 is TGCGCCAGCAGTGATGCCGGACCCCCCGACTACGAGCAGTACTTC.

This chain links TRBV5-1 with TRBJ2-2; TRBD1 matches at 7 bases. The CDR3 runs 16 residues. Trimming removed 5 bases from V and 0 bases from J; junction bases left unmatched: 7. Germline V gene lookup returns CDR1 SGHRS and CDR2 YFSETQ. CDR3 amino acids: CASRGPGQTNTGELFF. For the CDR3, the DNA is TGCGCCAGCAGGGGACCGGGACAGACGAACACCGGGGAGCTGTTTTTT.

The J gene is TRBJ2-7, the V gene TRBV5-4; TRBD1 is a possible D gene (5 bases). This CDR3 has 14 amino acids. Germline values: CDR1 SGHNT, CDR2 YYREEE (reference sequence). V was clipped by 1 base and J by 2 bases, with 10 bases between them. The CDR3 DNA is TGTGCCAGCAGCTTGCCAGGGTCCGCCTACGAGCAGTACTTC. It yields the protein CASSLPGSAYEQYF.

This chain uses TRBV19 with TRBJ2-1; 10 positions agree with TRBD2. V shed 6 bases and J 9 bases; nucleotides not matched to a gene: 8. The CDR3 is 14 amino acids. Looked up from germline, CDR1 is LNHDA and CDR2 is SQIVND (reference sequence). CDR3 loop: CASSPGLAKAEQFF. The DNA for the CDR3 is TGTGCCAGTAGCCCGGGACTAGCGAAAGCTGAGCAGTTCTTC.

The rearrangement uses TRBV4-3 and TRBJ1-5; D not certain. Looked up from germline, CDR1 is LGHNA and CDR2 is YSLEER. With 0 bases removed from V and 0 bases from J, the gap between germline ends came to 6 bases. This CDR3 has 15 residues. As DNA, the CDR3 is TGCGCCAGCAGCCAAGAAACGTTTAGCAATCAGCCCCAGCATTTT. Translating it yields CASSQETFSNQPQHF.

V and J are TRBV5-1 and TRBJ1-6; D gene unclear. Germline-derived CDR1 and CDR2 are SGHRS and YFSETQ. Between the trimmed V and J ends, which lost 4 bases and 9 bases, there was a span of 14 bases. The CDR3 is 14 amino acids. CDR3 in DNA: TGCGCCAGCAGCCCACCAATCTCAGGTTCACCCCTCCACTTT. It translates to CASSPPISGSPLHF. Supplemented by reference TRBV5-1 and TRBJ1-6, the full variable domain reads KAGVTQTPRYLIKTRGQQVTLSCSPISGHRSVSWYQQTPGQGLQFLFEYFSETQRNKGNFPGRFSGRQFSNSRSEMNVSTLELGDSALYLCASSPPISGSPLHFGNGTRLTVT.

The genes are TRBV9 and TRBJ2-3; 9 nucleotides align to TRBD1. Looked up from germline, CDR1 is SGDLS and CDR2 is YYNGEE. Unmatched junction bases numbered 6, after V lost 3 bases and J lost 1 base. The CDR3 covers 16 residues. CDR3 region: CASSAGGTGRTDTQYF. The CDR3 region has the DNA TGTGCCAGCAGCGCCGGGGGGACAGGGCGCACAGATACGCAGTATTTT.

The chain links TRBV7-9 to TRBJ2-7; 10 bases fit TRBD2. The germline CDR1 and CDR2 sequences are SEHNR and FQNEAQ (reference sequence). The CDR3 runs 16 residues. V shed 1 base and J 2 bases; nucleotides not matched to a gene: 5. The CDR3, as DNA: TGTGCCAGCAGCTTAGTGTCTAGCGGGAGACCCTACGAGCAGTACTTC. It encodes CASSLVSSGRPYEQYF. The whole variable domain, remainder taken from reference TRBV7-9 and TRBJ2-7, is DTGVSQNPRHKITKRGQNVTFRCDPISEHNRLYWYRQTLGQGPEFLTYFQNEAQLEKSRLLSDRFSAERPKGSFSTLEIQRTEQGDSAMYLCASSLVSSGRPYEQYFGPGTRLTVT.

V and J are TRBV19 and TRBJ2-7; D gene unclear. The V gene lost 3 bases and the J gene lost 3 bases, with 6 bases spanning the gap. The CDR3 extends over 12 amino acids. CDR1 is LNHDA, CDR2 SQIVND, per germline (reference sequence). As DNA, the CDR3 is TGTGCCAGTAGTATCCACTACTACGAGCAGTACTTC. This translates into CASSIHYYEQYF.

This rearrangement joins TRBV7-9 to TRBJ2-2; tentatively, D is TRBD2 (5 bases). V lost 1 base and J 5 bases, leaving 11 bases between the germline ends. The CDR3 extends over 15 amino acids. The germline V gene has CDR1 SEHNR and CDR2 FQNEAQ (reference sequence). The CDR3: CASSLGGLPTGELFF. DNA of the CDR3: TGTGCCAGCAGCTTAGGCGGACTTCCTACCGGGGAGCTGTTTTTT. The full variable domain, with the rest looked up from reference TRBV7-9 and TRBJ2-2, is DTGVSQNPRHKITKRGQNVTFRCDPISEHNRLYWYRQTLGQGPEFLTYFQNEAQLEKSRLLSDRFSAERPKGSFSTLEIQRTEQGDSAMYLCASSLGGLPTGELFFGEGSRLTVL.

In nucleotides, the CDR3 is TGTGCCTGGGCCTCGACAGTAAACTATGGCTACACCTTC. Protein: CAWASTVNYGYTF. This chain links TRBV30 with TRBJ1-2, with D perhaps TRBD1 (5 bases). Germline CDR1 is GTSNPN and CDR2 is SVGIG (reference sequence). There are 13 residues in the CDR3. Trimming removed 5 bases from V and 2 bases from J, with 12 bases in between.

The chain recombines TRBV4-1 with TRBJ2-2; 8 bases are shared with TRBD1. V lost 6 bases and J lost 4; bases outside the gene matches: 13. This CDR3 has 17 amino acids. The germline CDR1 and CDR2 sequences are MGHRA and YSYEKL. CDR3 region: CASSHPSGGWGTGELFF. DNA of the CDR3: TGCGCCAGCAGTCACCCCTCAGGGGGCTGGGGCACCGGGGAGCTGTTTTTT.

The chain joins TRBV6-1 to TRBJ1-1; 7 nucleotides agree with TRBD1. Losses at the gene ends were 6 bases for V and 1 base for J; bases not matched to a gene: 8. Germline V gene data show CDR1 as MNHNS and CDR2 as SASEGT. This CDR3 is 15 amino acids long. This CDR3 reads CASSDWTGANTEAFF. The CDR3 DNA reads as TGTGCCAGCAGCGATTGGACAGGAGCGAACACTGAAGCTTTCTTT.

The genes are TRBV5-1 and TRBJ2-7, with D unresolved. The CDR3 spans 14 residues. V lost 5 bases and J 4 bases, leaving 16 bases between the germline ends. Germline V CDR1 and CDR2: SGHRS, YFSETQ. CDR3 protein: CASSHRAQQYEQYF. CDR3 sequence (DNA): TGCGCCAGCAGTCACCGGGCCCAGCAGTACGAGCAGTACTTC.

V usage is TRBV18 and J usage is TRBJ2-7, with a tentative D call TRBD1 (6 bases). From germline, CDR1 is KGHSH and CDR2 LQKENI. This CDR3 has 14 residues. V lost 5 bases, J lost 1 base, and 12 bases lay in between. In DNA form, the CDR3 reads TGTGCCAGCTCATCCGGGACATCGTCCTACGAGCAGTACTTC. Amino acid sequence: CASSSGTSSYEQYF.